The 19 T cell receptor beta chains presented below share a single source sample, sequenced in a study of Graves' ophthalmopathy and Graves' hyperthyroidism. Amplification of the TCR beta CDR3 regions used RNA transcripts (as template). The library came from an HTBI-primed first-round RT-PCR and a second-round multiplex PCR. TCRdb used MiXCR to reprocess the multiplex PCR reads, holding one entry per CDR3 protein. The table has 650,000 to 900,000 distinct CDR3 sequences, 35% to 50% seen once. Material for sequencing was peripheral blood. The receptors were sampled from an adult man with Graves' ophthalmopathy.

In its sample, this clonotype was seen a few times. The chain is built from TRBV27 and TRBJ1-2; D gene unclear. CDR3 size: 13 residues. From germline, CDR1 is MNHEY and CDR2 SMNVEV (reference sequence). Between the trimmed V and J ends, which lost 3 bases and 0 bases, there was a span of 5 bases. The CDR3 sequence is CASSFEPNYGYTF. CDR3 coding DNA: TGTGCCAGCAGTTTTGAGCCTAACTATGGCTACACCTTC.

The chain uses TRBV6-5 and TRBJ1-5, with 7 nucleotides matching TRBD1. Trimming took 5 bases from V and 0 from J; bases not matched to a gene: 7. There are 16 residues in the CDR3. Germline-derived CDR1 and CDR2 are MNHEY and SVGAGI. CDR3 coding DNA: TGTGCCAGCAGTCCAGGGACAGTGTATAGCAATCAGCCCCAGCATTTT. Translating gives CASSPGTVYSNQPQHF.

This clonotype came up many times. The CDR3 bases are TGTGCCAGCAGCTCTGGACTGTCCTCTGGAAACACCATATATTTT. It codes for CASSSGLSSGNTIYF. This chain links TRBV11-2 with TRBJ1-3; D is unresolved. CDR1 and CDR2 (germline): SGHAT, FQNNGV. V dropped 4 bases and J dropped 0 bases, with 10 bases sitting between them. The CDR3 contains 15 residues. Looking up the rest from reference TRBV11-2 and TRBJ1-3 gives the full variable domain: EAGVAQSPRYKIIEKRQSVAFWCNPISGHATLYWYQQILGQGPKLLIQFQNNGVVDDSQLPKDRFSAERLKGVDSTLKIQPAKLEDSAVYLCASSSGLSSGNTIYFGEGSWLTVV.

CDR3 loop: CASSLDSIGDTEAFF. DNA for the CDR3: TGTGCCAGCAGCCTGGACAGTATTGGCGACACTGAAGCTTTCTTT. The chain joins TRBV10-3 to TRBJ1-1, with TRBD1 as a possible D gene (6 bases). This CDR3 is built from 15 residues. CDR1 is ENHRY and CDR2 is SYGVKD in the germline V gene. The V end lost 10 bases, the J end lost 3 bases, and 21 bases lay between the germline ends.

This clonotype was seen ten or more times. The chain combines TRBV10-1 with TRBJ1-1, with no clear D. The V end was cut by 0 bases, the J end by 7 bases, with 9 bases between. The CDR3 is 13 amino acids. CDR1 is WNHNN and CDR2 is SYGVQD in the germline V gene (reference sequence). CDR3: CASSESGQVEAFF. The CDR3 DNA sequence: TGCGCCAGCAGTGAGTCAGGGCAGGTTGAAGCTTTCTTT.

This clonotype has a handful of counts. The chain employs TRBV19 and TRBJ1-2, with unresolved D. V was cut by 3 bases and J by 8 bases, with 10 bases left in between. CDR1 is LNHDA, CDR2 SQIVND, per germline (reference sequence). The CDR3 length is 12 residues. The CDR3 reads CASSMVGRGYTF. The DNA for the CDR3 is TGTGCCAGTAGTATGGTCGGGAGAGGCTACACCTTC.

This clonotype was detected many times. This chain uses TRBV6-5 with TRBJ1-2; D is undetermined. CDR3 size: 11 residues. V lost 6 bases, J lost 7 bases, and 9 bases lay in between. The germline V gene encodes CDR1 MNHEY and CDR2 SVGAGI. The CDR3 region is CASSPGSGYTF. The CDR3 coding sequence is TGTGCCAGCAGCCCCGGATCTGGCTACACCTTC.

A word on this clonotype: An end of the junction differs from the germline gene, which may be a read error. This sequence joins TRBV20-1 and TRBJ1-1; a weak D match, TRBD1 (5 bases). Germline V gene data show CDR1 as DFQATT and CDR2 as SNEGSKA (reference sequence). The CDR3 spans 15 residues. The CDR3 protein is CNASLRQITNTEAFF. The CDR3 bases are TGCAATGCTAGTCTACGACAGATTACGAACACTGAAGCTTTCTTT.

This clonotype occurred many times. This rearrangement joins TRBV7-2 to TRBJ1-6; D might be TRBD1 (6 bases). The CDR3 is 15 residues long. Germline CDR1 reads SGHTA; CDR2 reads FQGNSA. V dropped 0 bases and J dropped 10 bases, with 13 bases sitting between them. CDR3 nucleotides: TGTGCCAGCAGCTTAGCAGAGCAGGGGCGGTCACCCCTCCACTTT. Translated: CASSLAEQGRSPLHF.

This clonotype was detected only once. V and J are TRBV2 and TRBJ1-4; possible D gene TRBD1, 6 bases. The length of the CDR3 is 14 residues. The germline CDR1 and CDR2 sequences are SNHLY and FYNNEI. The germline V and J ends were trimmed by 8 bases and 2 bases, with 12 bases remaining between them. The CDR3 loop reads CASRTGSTNEKLFF. DNA of the CDR3: TGTGCCAGCCGAACAGGGAGCACTAATGAAAAACTGTTTTTT.

Here the CDR3 reads CASSLIAGGIANTEAFF. The CDR3 nucleotides are TGTGCCAGCAGCTTAATAGCCGGGGGGATTGCGAACACTGAAGCTTTCTTT. The V call is TRBV7-3, the J call TRBJ1-1, with D possibly being TRBD1 (5 bases). The CDR3 extends over 17 amino acids. Germline CDR1 and CDR2: SGHTA and FQGTGA. Trimming took 1 base from V and 1 from J, leaving 16 bases between them.

This chain links TRBV5-1 with TRBJ1-1; 7 nucleotides line up with TRBD1. This CDR3 has 15 amino acids. CDR1 is SGHRS and CDR2 is YFSETQ in the germline V gene. V dropped 3 bases and J dropped 10; count of bases not matched to a gene: 15. CDR3 nucleotides: TGCGCCAGCAGCTCGGAATTGAGAGGGGGCAGCGTAGCTTTCTTT. Encoded protein: CASSSELRGGSVAFF.

A word on this clonotype: One base away lies a much larger clone, so this may be a sequencing read error. The genes are TRBV9 and TRBJ2-5, with D maybe TRBD1 (5 bases). This CDR3 is 15 amino acids long. CDR1 and CDR2 from the germline V gene are SGDLS and YYNGEE. The CDR3 spells CAGSPGPTTQETQYF. The CDR3 nucleotides read TGTGCCGGCAGCCCAGGGCCAACGACCCAAGAGACCCAGTACTTC.

Comments on this clonotype: Germline is not matched at one junction end, which may reflect a read error. The genes are TRBV5-5 and TRBJ1-2, with D hard to call. The CDR3 spans 16 residues. CDR1 and CDR2 (germline): SGHKS, YYEKEE (reference sequence). The chain's CDR3 is CASSPKRLGSNYGYTF. As DNA, the CDR3 is TGCGCCAGCAGCCCCAAGCGTCTAGGCTCTAACTATGGCTACACCTTC.

In this sample, this clonotype turned up once. With a much larger clone just one base away, this may be a read error. This chain connects TRBV20-1 to TRBJ2-6; 8 bases are shared with TRBD1. The CDR3 consists of 15 residues. Germline V CDR1 and CDR2: DFQATT, SNEGSKA (reference sequence). With 4 bases clipped from V and 4 bases from J, the junction kept 6 bases outside the gene matches. The CDR3 protein is CSATGRGLGANVLTF. For the CDR3, the DNA is TGCAGTGCTACGGGCAGGGGGCTGGGGGCCAACGTCCTGACTTTC.

This clonotype was detected a few times. The gene calls are TRBV7-2 and TRBJ2-5; 7 bases are a match to TRBD2. V lost 0 bases and J lost 4; bases outside the gene matches: 5. Germline-derived CDR1 and CDR2 are SGHTA and FQGNSA. This CDR3 has 15 residues. DNA of the CDR3: TGTGCCAGCAGCTTAGCCGGGACTATCGGAGAGACCCAGTACTTC. Its protein is CASSLAGTIGETQYF.

There are a few counts of this clonotype. The rearrangement uses TRBV7-3 and TRBJ2-7; possibly TRBD1 for D (6 bases). The CDR3 is made up of 14 amino acids. V dropped 1 base and J dropped 2 bases, with 9 bases sitting between them. Looked up from germline, CDR1 is SGHTA and CDR2 is FQGTGA. CDR3 nucleotides: TGTGCCAGCAGCTTAATGCCAGGGGCCTACGAGCAGTACTTC. Translated: CASSLMPGAYEQYF.

This rearrangement joins TRBV6-4 to TRBJ1-4; 7 bases agree with TRBD1. The germline V gene has CDR1 MRHNA and CDR2 SNTAGT. This CDR3 spans 15 amino acids. V lost 5 bases, J lost 2 bases, and 5 bases stayed unmatched. CDR3 sequence: CASSYEGATNEKLFF. CDR3 coding DNA: TGTGCCAGCAGTTACGAGGGGGCGACTAATGAAAAACTGTTTTTT.

The V and J genes are TRBV11-2 and TRBJ2-7, with D possibly being TRBD2 (5 bases). The CDR3 extends over 15 amino acids. Germline-derived CDR1 and CDR2 are SGHAT and FQNNGV. V gave up 8 bases and J gave up 0 bases, with 17 bases separating them. The DNA for the CDR3 is TGTGCCAGCGGTGTGGTAGGGAGCCGCTCCTACGAGCAGTACTTC. This codes for CASGVVGSRSYEQYF.